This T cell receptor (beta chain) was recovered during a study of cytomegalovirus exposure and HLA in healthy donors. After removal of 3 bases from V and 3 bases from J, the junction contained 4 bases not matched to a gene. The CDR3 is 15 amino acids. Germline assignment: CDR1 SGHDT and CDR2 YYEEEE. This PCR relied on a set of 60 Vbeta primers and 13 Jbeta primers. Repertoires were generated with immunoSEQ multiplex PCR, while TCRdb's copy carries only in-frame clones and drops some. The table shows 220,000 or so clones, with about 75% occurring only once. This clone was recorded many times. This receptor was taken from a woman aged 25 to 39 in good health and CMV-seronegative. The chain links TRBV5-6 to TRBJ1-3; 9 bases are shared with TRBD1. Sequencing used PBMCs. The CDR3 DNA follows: TGTGCCAGCAGCTGGACAGGGGCGCATGGAAACACCATATATTTT. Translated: CASSWTGAHGNTIYF.